Below are 16 T cell receptor beta chains sequenced from a single sample in a study of blood T cell repertoires in COVID-19. Repertoires were generated with immunoSEQ multiplex PCR, while TCRdb's copy carries only in-frame clones and drops some. The top ten hold 2.5% to 3.5% of the sample, which has approximately 240,000 clones, roughly 85% seen once. Sequencing was performed on peripheral blood. These receptors originate from a man in his forties or fifties who had recovered from COVID-19.

This clone turned up a few times. V and J are TRBV7-2 and TRBJ2-1; weak D call: TRBD1 (5 bases). Trimming removed 6 bases from V and 5 bases from J, with 20 bases in between. Germline lookup yields CDR1 SGHTA and CDR2 FQGNSA. The CDR3 sequence is 16 residues long. The CDR3 spells CASSSTGIWGHNEQFF. The CDR3, as DNA: TGTGCCAGCAGTTCTACCGGAATTTGGGGCCACAATGAGCAGTTCTTC.

The chain is built from TRBV18 and TRBJ1-1, with D maybe TRBD1 (6 bases). CDR1 KGHSH and CDR2 LQKENI come from the germline V gene. There are 16 residues in the CDR3. V was clipped by 5 bases and J by 1 base, with 17 bases between them. The chain's CDR3 is CASSAGTQGRNTEAFF. The CDR3 nucleotides read TGTGCCAGCTCAGCGGGCACACAGGGACGGAACACTGAAGCTTTCTTT.

This clone has only a few counts. The V and J genes are TRBV7-9 and TRBJ2-5, with TRBD2 identical over 14 bases. Per the germline V gene, CDR1 is SEHNR and CDR2 is FQNEAQ (reference sequence). After removal of 5 bases from V and 4 bases from J, the junction contained 12 bases not matched to a gene. The CDR3 covers 18 residues. CDR3 DNA sequence: TGTGCCAGCAGCCGCGGGACTAGCGGGAGTCTTAGTACAGAGACCCAGTACTTC. Protein: CASSRGTSGSLSTETQYF.

The chain carries TRBV2 and TRBJ2-1; D is possibly TRBD1 (5 bases). V shed 6 bases and J shed 12 bases, with 12 bases lying between them. Germline V gives CDR1 SNHLY, CDR2 FYNNEI. CDR3 size: 11 residues. CDR3 in amino acids: CASRVRVGQFF. The CDR3, as DNA: TGTGCCAGCAGGGTCAGGGTCGGGCAGTTCTTC.

This chain joins TRBV15 and TRBJ1-1; D gene unclear. Trimming took 1 base from V and 0 from J, leaving 6 bases between them. There are 14 residues in the CDR3. Germline CDR1 and CDR2: LNHNV and YYDKDF (reference sequence). The CDR3 protein is CATSRVEVNTEAFF. The CDR3 DNA reads as TGTGCCACCAGCAGAGTGGAGGTGAACACTGAAGCTTTCTTT. The full variable domain, completed using reference TRBV15 and TRBJ1-1, is DAMVIQNPRYQVTQFGKPVTLSCSQTLNHNVMYWYQQKSSQAPKLLFHYYDKDFNNEADTPDNFQSRRPNTSFCFLDIRSPGLGDTAMYLCATSRVEVNTEAFFGQGTRLTVV.

V gene TRBV5-5 combines with J gene TRBJ2-7, with TRBD1 matching over 7 bases. V was pared by 0 bases and J by 6 bases, with 12 bases of the junction left unmatched. Germline assignment: CDR1 SGHKS and CDR2 YYEKEE (reference sequence). This CDR3 has 16 residues. CDR3 residues: CASSLVTGFSSGEQYF. CDR3 bases: TGTGCCAGCAGCTTGGTGACAGGGTTTAGTAGTGGCGAGCAGTACTTC. The full variable domain, with the rest looked up from reference TRBV5-5 and TRBJ2-7, is DAGVTQSPTHLIKTRGQQVTLRCSPISGHKSVSWYQQVLGQGPQFIFQYYEKEERGRGNFPDRFSARQFPNYSSELNVNALLLGDSALYLCASSLVTGFSSGEQYFGPGTRLTVT.

Here the CDR3 DNA reads TGTGCCAGCTATCAGACGGGGGTCGGGGAGCTGTTTTTT. This gives the protein CASYQTGVGELFF. The V gene is TRBV27, the J gene TRBJ2-2, with TRBD2 as a possible D gene (6 bases). The germline V gene encodes CDR1 MNHEY and CDR2 SMNVEV (reference sequence). Trimming removed 8 bases at V and 7 bases at J, with 14 bases between. CDR3 size: 13 residues.

This clone was seen more than once but under ten times. The chain employs TRBV3-1 (or the pseudogene TRBV3-2) and TRBJ1-6; 8 bases match TRBD1. The V segment lost 3 bases and the J segment 10 bases; nucleotides outside the gene matches: 5. Germline V lookup: CDR1 LGHDT, CDR2 YNNKEL (reference sequence). The CDR3 is 14 residues long. The CDR3 region has the DNA TGTGCCAGCAGCCATAGTACAGGGGGATCACCCCTCCACTTT. Translated: CASSHSTGGSPLHF.

The rearrangement links TRBV27 to TRBJ2-3, with TRBD2 as a possible D gene (6 bases). CDR3 length equals 15 residues. Deletions cut 6 bases from V and 10 bases from J, with 23 bases between. Germline lookup yields CDR1 MNHEY and CDR2 SMNVEV (reference sequence). The CDR3 protein is CASRSLGTADVAQYF. The CDR3 region has the DNA TGTGCCAGCAGGAGTTTGGGGACTGCCGATGTTGCGCAGTATTTT.

The chain joins TRBV2 to TRBJ2-3; D might be TRBD1 (6 bases). CDR3 length: 15 amino acids. From germline, CDR1 is SNHLY and CDR2 FYNNEI. V was cut by 1 base and J by 4 bases, with 12 bases left in between. The chain's CDR3 is CASSEERGKADTQYF. The DNA of the CDR3 is TGTGCCAGCAGTGAAGAGAGGGGGAAGGCAGATACGCAGTATTTT.

This chain joins TRBV3-1 (or the pseudogene TRBV3-2) and TRBJ1-4; 8 nucleotides match TRBD1. Germline CDR1 is LGHDT and CDR2 is YNNKEL (reference sequence). Losses at the gene ends were 2 bases for V and 4 bases for J; bases not matched to a gene: 9. The CDR3 covers 17 residues. The CDR3 sequence is CASSQSLQGAINEKLFF. CDR3 DNA sequence: TGTGCCAGCAGCCAATCCCTGCAGGGGGCGATTAATGAAAAACTGTTTTTT.

This clone has only one observation. The rearrangement links TRBV2 to TRBJ1-1, with 7 bases fitting TRBD1. Germline V gene data show CDR1 as SNHLY and CDR2 as FYNNEI. The V segment lost 5 bases and the J segment 4 bases; nucleotides outside the gene matches: 7. The CDR3 length is 14 residues. The CDR3 nucleotides read TGTGCCAGCAGTCAGGGGGATCCCGGCACTGAAGCTTTCTTT. The encoded protein is CASSQGDPGTEAFF.

The chain is built from TRBV24-1 and TRBJ1-3, with a possible D match to TRBD1 (6 bases). Trimming removed 2 bases at V and 4 bases at J, with 8 bases between. The CDR3 consists of 14 residues. Germline assignment: CDR1 KGHDR and CDR2 SFDVKD. CDR3 sequence reads: CATSDSDRGNTIYF. CDR3 in DNA: TGTGCCACCAGTGATTCAGACAGGGGAAACACCATATATTTT.

This rearrangement joins TRBV2 to TRBJ2-2, with 7 nucleotides matching TRBD1. CDR1 and CDR2 from the germline V gene are SNHLY and FYNNEI. V gave up 10 bases and J gave up 0 bases; unmatched junction bases: 14. CDR3 length: 17 residues. CDR3 region: CATIHPNRGTNTGELFF. CDR3 coding DNA: TGTGCCACAATCCATCCCAACAGGGGTACGAACACCGGGGAGCTGTTTTTT.

V gene TRBV30 combines with J gene TRBJ1-2; D is unclear. CDR1 and CDR2 (germline): GTSNPN, SVGIG (reference sequence). The CDR3 has 12 amino acids. V was pared by 5 bases and J by 5 bases, with 12 bases between. The CDR3 DNA reads TGTGCCTGGGGAATTGGGCCTTATGGCTACACCTTC. Encoded protein: CAWGIGPYGYTF.

This clone was observed a handful of times. This CDR3 reads CASRRQGEYSPLHF. CDR3 nucleotides: TGTGCCAGTAGAAGACAGGGCGAGTATTCACCCCTCCACTTT. The gene calls are TRBV19 and TRBJ1-6, with 7 bases identical to TRBD1. Germline-derived CDR1 and CDR2 are LNHDA and SQIVND (reference sequence). With 6 bases clipped from V and 8 bases from J, the junction kept 7 bases outside the gene matches. This CDR3 is built from 14 residues.